This TCR beta chain was identified during a study of control samples from healthy donors and cancer patients. Using immunoSEQ multiplex PCR, the repertoire was profiled, and TCRdb retains in-frame clones only, with some absent. This sample yields tens of thousands of clones, of which 80% are seen a single time; over 9.5% belongs to the top ten. The V end was cut by 0 bases, the J end by 7 bases, with 15 bases between. In germline, CDR1 is GTSNPN, CDR2 SVGIG (reference sequence). The CDR3 sequence is 14 residues long. The gene calls are TRBV30 and TRBJ1-2, with D maybe TRBD1 (5 bases). Material for sequencing was blood. The receptor comes from an older man in good health. CDR3: CAWSVYGFGGGYTF. CDR3 bases: TGTGCCTGGAGTGTATATGGATTTGGGGGTGGCTACACCTTC. Full variable domain (rest looked up from reference TRBV30 and TRBJ1-2): SQTIHQWPATLVQPVGSPLSLECTVEGTSNPNLYWYRQAAGRGLQLLFYSVGIGQISSEVPQNLSASRPQDRQFILSSKKLLLSDSGFYLCAWSVYGFGGGYTFGSGTRLTVV.